These 21 T cell receptor beta chains share one sample of origin, sequenced in a study of blood T cells in healthy people across ages. Sample-barcoded 5' priming and a J-beta primer mix drove a second PCR of roughly 6 to 12 cycles. TCRdb used MiXCR to reprocess the 5' RACE reads, holding one entry per CDR3 protein. The table has around 1,700,000 distinct CDR3 sequences, 28% seen once; the top ten hold 6.5% to 8.5%. Sequencing used blood. Receptors were obtained from a woman in her thirties in good health.

This clonotype was recorded at least ten times. V usage is TRBV6-2 or TRBV6-3 and J usage is TRBJ2-7; maybe TRBD2 (6 bases). CDR1 and CDR2 (germline): MNHEY, SVGEGT. Trimming removed 8 bases at V and 3 bases at J, with 14 bases between. The CDR3 has 13 amino acids. The chain's CDR3 is CASASGRYYEQYF. The CDR3 nucleotides are TGTGCCAGCGCCAGCGGGCGGTACTACGAGCAGTACTTC.

This clonotype occurred once. The V gene is TRBV20-1, the J gene TRBJ2-1, with 10 bases that match TRBD1. The junction had 8 bases not matched to a gene; V was cut back by 2 bases and J by 7 bases. Per germline, CDR1 DFQATT and CDR2 SNEGSKA (reference sequence). CDR3 size: 15 residues. The CDR3 sequence: CSARSGTGVGNEQFF. CDR3 DNA sequence: TGCAGTGCTAGATCCGGGACAGGGGTAGGAAATGAGCAGTTCTTC.

This clonotype was observed a few times. The CDR3 here is CSARELTGPNEKLFF. The CDR3 bases are TGCAGTGCTAGAGAGTTGACAGGACCCAATGAAAAACTGTTTTTT. This sequence joins TRBV20-1 and TRBJ1-4; tentatively, D is TRBD1 (6 bases). The V end was cut by 0 bases, the J end by 5 bases, with 13 bases between. Per the germline V gene, CDR1 is DFQATT and CDR2 is SNEGSKA (reference sequence). The CDR3 spans 15 residues.

This clonotype was seen only a few times. This chain joins TRBV7-2 and TRBJ2-1; 7 bases agree with TRBD1. The CDR3 runs to 15 residues. With 3 bases clipped from V and 8 bases from J, the junction kept 10 bases outside the gene matches. Germline CDR1 SGHTA, CDR2 FQGNSA. CDR3 in amino acids: CASSLHRGRRDEQFF. The CDR3 nucleotides read TGTGCCAGCAGCTTGCACAGGGGCCGCCGGGATGAGCAGTTCTTC.

The table lists this clonotype with a few counts. The chain is built from TRBV7-9 and TRBJ1-2; tentative D call: TRBD1 (6 bases). The germline V and J ends were trimmed by 7 bases and 2 bases, with 11 bases remaining between them. The CDR3 has 13 amino acids. Germline V gene lookup returns CDR1 SEHNR and CDR2 FQNEAQ (reference sequence). CDR3 nucleotides: TGTGCCAGCACCGAGCAGGGGAACTATGGCTACACCTTC. Its translation: CASTEQGNYGYTF. Drawing the rest from reference TRBV7-9 and TRBJ1-2, the complete variable domain is DTGVSQNPRHKITKRGQNVTFRCDPISEHNRLYWYRQTLGQGPEFLTYFQNEAQLEKSRLLSDRFSAERPKGSFSTLEIQRTEQGDSAMYLCASTEQGNYGYTFGSGTRLTVV.

This clonotype was seen repeatedly, ten times or more. The V call is TRBV29-1, the J call TRBJ1-1; D unresolved. The CDR3 sequence is 14 residues long. Germline CDR1 is SQVTM and CDR2 is ANQGSEA. V was clipped by 6 bases and J by 2 bases, with 16 bases between them. CDR3 DNA sequence: TGCAGCGTGATATTACCGACGGAAAACACTGAAGCTTTCTTT. Residues: CSVILPTENTEAFF.

This clonotype was detected ten times or more. The rearrangement joins TRBV5-5 to TRBJ2-7; D not certain. Germline-derived CDR1 and CDR2 are SGHKS and YYEKEE (reference sequence). CDR3 length: 15 residues. The V gene lost 0 bases and the J gene lost 2 bases, with 12 bases spanning the gap. CDR3 sequence reads: CASSLGPTLTYEQYF. The CDR3 nucleotides read TGTGCCAGCAGCTTGGGCCCAACCTTGACCTACGAGCAGTACTTC.

The V gene is TRBV10-3, the J gene TRBJ2-7; weak D call: TRBD1 (6 bases). Germline lookup yields CDR1 ENHRY and CDR2 SYGVKD. V was cut by 11 bases and J by 3 bases, with 17 bases left in between. The CDR3 length is 13 residues. The CDR3 DNA is TGTGCCGTCGGGGCAGGGGTCGACTACGAGCAGTACTTC. Encoded protein: CAVGAGVDYEQYF.

The J gene is TRBJ2-7, the V gene TRBV27; D is possibly TRBD1 or TRBD2 (5 bases each). Trimming took 5 bases from V and 10 from J, leaving 27 bases between them. Germline lookup yields CDR1 MNHEY and CDR2 SMNVEV (reference sequence). CDR3 length equals 16 residues. The CDR3 sequence is CASSPSRGRAKNTQYF. As DNA, the CDR3 is TGTGCCAGCAGTCCGTCTCGGGGCCGGGCCAAAAACACTCAGTACTTC.

This clonotype was counted many times. The rearrangement uses TRBV5-5 and TRBJ2-1; 8 bases fit TRBD2. Germline assignment: CDR1 SGHKS and CDR2 YYEKEE (reference sequence). V was clipped by 2 bases and J by 1 base; unmatched bases: 14. This CDR3 comprises 19 residues. Here the CDR3 DNA reads TGTGCCAGCAGCTTAGGTCTAACGGGGGGGCCTTTATCCTACAATGAGCAGTTCTTC. It yields the protein CASSLGLTGGPLSYNEQFF.

This clonotype was recorded a few times. V gene TRBV5-6 combines with J gene TRBJ2-2; D uncertain. The CDR3 totals 14 residues. The ends were cut back, 2 bases at V and 2 bases at J, with 7 bases in the middle. CDR1 and CDR2 from the germline V gene are SGHDT and YYEEEE. CDR3 sequence (DNA): TGTGCCAGCAGCTTTGAATTAAACACCGGGGAGCTGTTTTTT. This translates into CASSFELNTGELFF.

The chain couples TRBV11-1 to TRBJ1-1, with a tentative D call TRBD1 (6 bases). The germline gives CDR1 SGHAT, CDR2 FQDESV (reference sequence). The V gene lost 4 bases and the J gene lost 0 bases, with 15 bases spanning the gap. The CDR3 totals 16 residues. CDR3 in amino acids: CASSSGIRGLNTEAFF. The DNA of the CDR3 is TGTGCCAGCAGCTCGGGCATCAGGGGCTTGAACACTGAAGCTTTCTTT.

V is TRBV12-5 and J is TRBJ1-5; 8 bases are shared with TRBD1. Germline trimming cut 7 bases from V and 2 bases from J; bases unmatched to any gene: 7. Germline V gene sequence: CDR1 LGHNT, CDR2 FRNRAP. The CDR3 sequence is 15 residues long. In DNA form, the CDR3 reads TGTGCTAGTGTTACCGGGACAGGAGGCAATCAGCCCCAGCATTTT. It encodes CASVTGTGGNQPQHF.

V and J are TRBV20-1 and TRBJ2-7; 8 bases map to TRBD2. The germline V gene encodes CDR1 DFQATT and CDR2 SNEGSKA (reference sequence). After removal of 5 bases from V and 2 bases from J, the junction contained 11 bases not matched to a gene. The CDR3 spans 15 residues. CDR3 in DNA: TGCAGTGCTTCCGGGGGGGGCGGGAGGCCCTACGAGCAGTACTTC. Protein product: CSASGGGGRPYEQYF.

The rearrangement uses TRBV6-1 and TRBJ1-5; 7 bases are shared with TRBD1. After removal of 6 bases from V and 9 bases from J, the junction contained 14 bases not matched to a gene. Looked up from germline, CDR1 is MNHNS and CDR2 is SASEGT. The CDR3 length is 15 residues. CDR3 protein: CASRGRQGPSRPQHF. For the CDR3, the DNA is TGTGCCAGCAGAGGACGACAGGGCCCGTCTCGGCCCCAGCATTTT.

For this clonotype: A much larger clone lies one base from this, so it may be a read error. The chain is built from TRBV29-1 and TRBJ1-2, with TRBD1 as a possible D gene (5 bases). CDR1 and CDR2 (germline): SQVTM, ANQGSEA. This CDR3 has 11 amino acids. The V end was cut by 5 bases, the J end by 3 bases, with 7 bases between. CDR3 bases: TGCAGCGTTATGGGGGACTATGGCTACACCTTC. Translated, it gives CSVMGDYGYTF.

This clonotype showed up just a few times. The chain couples TRBV3-1 to TRBJ2-1; 9 positions match TRBD2. V shed 2 bases, J shed 4 bases, and the junction held 3 bases outside the gene matches. Germline V gives CDR1 LGHDT, CDR2 YNNKEL (reference sequence). There are 15 residues in the CDR3. CDR3 in amino acids: CASSQIAGDYNEQFF. CDR3 sequence (DNA): TGTGCCAGCAGCCAAATAGCGGGGGATTACAATGAGCAGTTCTTC.

In its sample, this clonotype was seen a few times. The chain carries TRBV7-2 and TRBJ2-1; TRBD1 might be the D (7 bases). In germline, CDR1 is SGHTA, CDR2 FQGNSA. The CDR3 consists of 14 residues. V lost 1 base and J lost 8, with 12 bases in between. This CDR3 reads CASSLEQGGHEQFF. The DNA of the CDR3 is TGTGCCAGCAGCTTAGAGCAGGGGGGCCATGAGCAGTTCTTC.

This chain uses TRBV11-2 with TRBJ2-1, with TRBD2 as a possible D gene (6 bases). Deletions cut 0 bases from V and 7 bases from J, with 16 bases between. Germline V gene sequence: CDR1 SGHAT, CDR2 FQNNGV. CDR3 length: 16 residues. CDR3 in amino acids: CASSLDGGSGWNEQFF. CDR3 coding DNA: TGTGCCAGCAGCTTAGATGGGGGGTCGGGGTGGAATGAGCAGTTCTTC.

The V gene is TRBV5-1, the J gene TRBJ1-5; TRBD1 matches at 7 bases. This CDR3 region has 19 residues. The germline gives CDR1 SGHRS, CDR2 YFSETQ. With V trimmed by 0 bases and J by 0 bases, 12 bases remained unmatched. CDR3 coding DNA: TGCGCCAGCAGCTTGGCCCCCCGGACAGGTCCGTATAGCAATCAGCCCCAGCATTTT. Amino acid sequence: CASSLAPRTGPYSNQPQHF.

This clonotype was seen ten or more times. The CDR3 here is CASSQQFYEQYF. In DNA form, the CDR3 reads TGTGCCAGCAGCCAACAGTTTTACGAGCAGTACTTC. The V gene is TRBV14, the J gene TRBJ2-7; D not certain. This CDR3 has 12 amino acids. V was trimmed by 2 bases and J by 4 bases, leaving 6 bases between them. The germline V gene has CDR1 SGHDN and CDR2 FVKESK.